These 18 T cell receptor beta chains were all obtained from the same sample, sequenced in a study of T cells in Graves' hyperthyroidism and ophthalmopathy. Amplification yielded TCR beta CDR3 regions, with RNA transcripts as the source. HTBI primers were used for first-round RT-PCR of the TCR CDR3. TCRdb reprocessed the multiplex PCR reads via MiXCR and lists one record per CDR3 protein. The repertoire holds over 700,000 distinct CDR3 sequences, with roughly a third as singletons. The sequencing sample was made of blood. The receptors here all came from a middle-aged woman with Graves' hyperthyroidism.

This clonotype was picked up one time. The junction differs from germline at one of its ends, possibly a read error. J is TRBJ1-3 and V is TRBV7-2, with a possible D match to TRBD1 (5 bases). CDR3 length: 16 residues. Looked up from germline, CDR1 is SGHTA and CDR2 is FQGNSA. In nucleotides, the CDR3 is TGTGCCAGCAGCTTAGGTACCCCCGCAGGGAGGAACACCATGTATTTT. Its protein product is CASSLGTPAGRNTMYF.

The rearrangement uses TRBV24-1 and TRBJ2-7; tentatively, D is TRBD2 (6 bases). The ends were cut back, 0 bases at V and 6 bases at J, with 14 bases in the middle. In germline, CDR1 is KGHDR, CDR2 SFDVKD. CDR3 length equals 15 residues. CDR3 loop: CATSDLGGEIGEQYF. The CDR3 DNA reads TGTGCCACCAGTGATTTGGGAGGGGAGATCGGCGAGCAGTACTTC.

V usage is TRBV29-1 and J usage is TRBJ1-2; D is ambiguous. The CDR3 has 10 residues. Germline assignment: CDR1 SQVTM and CDR2 ANQGSEA. Between the trimmed V and J ends, which lost 6 bases and 6 bases, there was a span of 8 bases. The CDR3 loop is CSVDGHGYTF. CDR3 DNA sequence: TGCAGCGTAGACGGACATGGCTACACCTTC. Based on the CDR3 plus reference TRBV29-1 and TRBJ1-2, the full variable domain is SAVISQKPSRDICQRGTSLTIQCQVDSQVTMMFWYRQQPGQSLTLIATANQGSEATYESGFVIDKFPISRPNLTFSTLTVSNMSPEDSSIYLCSVDGHGYTFGSGTRLTVV.

The chain uses TRBV19 and TRBJ2-7; D call uncertain. This CDR3 is 13 amino acids long. Germline V gene data show CDR1 as LNHDA and CDR2 as SQIVND (reference sequence). Trimming stripped 1 base from V and 3 bases from J, with 7 bases between. The CDR3 DNA is TGTGCCAGTAGTATAGCCACCTACTACGAGCAGTACTTC. It translates to CASSIATYYEQYF.

The sample holds many counts of this clonotype. The chain joins TRBV15 to TRBJ2-7; maybe TRBD2 (6 bases). Germline loops: CDR1 LNHNV, CDR2 YYDKDF (reference sequence). CDR3 length equals 14 residues. V was cut by 5 bases and J by 3 bases, with 14 bases left in between. The CDR3 sequence is CATSPGLTSYEQYF. In DNA form, the CDR3 reads TGTGCCACCAGCCCGGGACTTACAAGCTACGAGCAGTACTTC.

This sequence joins TRBV7-9 and TRBJ1-1; D unclear. Germline CDR1 SEHNR, CDR2 FQNEAQ (reference sequence). The V and J ends lost 0 bases and 9 bases respectively, with 5 bases between them. The CDR3 loop spans 11 amino acids. CDR3 in amino acids: CASSLAGQAFF. CDR3 nucleotide sequence: TGTGCCAGCAGCTTAGCAGGTCAAGCTTTCTTT. Full variable domain (missing parts from reference TRBV7-9 and TRBJ1-1): DTGVSQNPRHKITKRGQNVTFRCDPISEHNRLYWYRQTLGQGPEFLTYFQNEAQLEKSRLLSDRFSAERPKGSFSTLEIQRTEQGDSAMYLCASSLAGQAFFGQGTRLTVV.

Ten or more counts support this clonotype. The chain combines TRBV20-1 with TRBJ1-3; no reliable D call. Germline V gives CDR1 DFQATT, CDR2 SNEGSKA (reference sequence). V lost 2 bases and J 0 bases, leaving 8 bases between the germline ends. This CDR3 has 14 amino acids. The CDR3 protein is CSARLTRSGNTIYF. CDR3 nucleotide sequence: TGCAGTGCTAGACTGACTCGCTCTGGAAACACCATATATTTT.

The rearrangement joins TRBV7-9 to TRBJ2-6; D is unresolved. The CDR3 is 17 amino acids. V was clipped by 7 bases and J by 2 bases, with 18 bases between them. Germline CDR1 SEHNR, CDR2 FQNEAQ (reference sequence). CDR3 region: CASTNELGAAGANVLTF. The CDR3 nucleotides read TGTGCCAGCACCAACGAGCTGGGCGCCGCTGGGGCCAACGTCCTGACTTTC.

This clonotype occurred a few times. V usage is TRBV3-1 and J usage is TRBJ1-6; the D is unclear. Germline loops: CDR1 LGHDT, CDR2 YNNKEL (reference sequence). Between the trimmed V and J ends, which lost 2 bases and 9 bases, there was a span of 5 bases. This CDR3 contains 12 residues. The CDR3 bases are TGTGCCAGCAGCCAACCCCTTTCACCCCTCCACTTT. Protein product: CASSQPLSPLHF. Using reference TRBV3-1 and TRBJ1-6 for the parts outside the CDR3, the full variable domain is DTAVSQTPKYLVTQMGNDKSIKCEQNLGHDTMYWYKQDSKKFLKIMFSYNNKELIINETVPNRFSPKSPDKAHLNLHINSLELGDSAVYFCASSQPLSPLHFGNGTRLTVT.

The gene calls are TRBV20-1 and TRBJ2-5; 8 nucleotides agree with TRBD2. Germline V gene data show CDR1 as DFQATT and CDR2 as SNEGSKA (reference sequence). This CDR3 comprises 13 residues. CDR3 nucleotide sequence: TGCAGCTCAGGTGTGGCGGGGGGAGAGACCCAGTACTTC. Protein product: CSSGVAGGETQYF.

This chain uses TRBV10-3 with TRBJ1-2; no definite D call. The CDR3 is made up of 16 amino acids. Germline CDR1 and CDR2: ENHRY and SYGVKD. The V and J ends lost 5 bases and 5 bases respectively, with 21 bases between them. DNA of the CDR3: TGTGCCATCAGTTCAAGTTTTCCCAGCGAAAAATATGGCTACACCTTC. Translated: CAISSSFPSEKYGYTF.

The table lists this clonotype with a few counts. The genes are TRBV7-9 and TRBJ1-2; D call uncertain. The length of the CDR3 is 13 residues. Germline CDR1 and CDR2: SEHNR and FQNEAQ (reference sequence). Between the trimmed V and J ends, which lost 2 bases and 0 bases, there was a span of 4 bases. Here the CDR3 reads CASSLPANYGYTF. CDR3 nucleotides: TGTGCCAGCAGCTTACCAGCTAACTATGGCTACACCTTC.

J is TRBJ1-1 and V is TRBV10-2, with D maybe TRBD1 (6 bases). CDR1 is WSHSY and CDR2 is SAAADI in the germline V gene. The length of the CDR3 is 13 residues. The V and J ends lost 10 bases and 5 bases respectively, with 17 bases between them. The CDR3 nucleotides are TGCGCCAACCCTCCCCGGGGGCGGACTGAAGCTTTCTTT. Encoded protein: CANPPRGRTEAFF.

Comment on this clonotype: A much larger clone lies a single base off, so this may be a read error. CDR3 DNA sequence: TGTGCCAGCGGACCTGCGGAGGGAACCGCTGAAGCTTTCTTT. It translates to CASGPAEGTAEAFF. The rearrangement links TRBV7-2 to TRBJ1-1; unclear D gene. Germline-derived CDR1 and CDR2 are SGHTA and FQGNSA. The CDR3 has 14 residues. Trimming took off 8 bases at V and 6 bases at J, with 19 bases between the two ends.

V gene TRBV6-1 combines with J gene TRBJ2-7; D not certain. CDR3 length: 12 residues. Germline CDR1 reads MNHNS; CDR2 reads SASEGT. Trimming removed 6 bases at V and 8 bases at J, with 14 bases between. Written as DNA, the CDR3 is TGTGCCAGCAGCCTATTAGAACGCAAGCAGTACTTC. It yields the protein CASSLLERKQYF.

V and J are TRBV5-1 and TRBJ1-1, with D possibly TRBD1 on 5 matching bases. Germline lookup yields CDR1 SGHRS and CDR2 YFSETQ. The CDR3 length is 15 residues. V shed 3 bases and J shed 4 bases, with 16 bases lying between them. The CDR3 nucleotides read TGCGCCAGCAGCTCTCAATTTGACAGTATCACTGAAGCTTTCTTT. Residues: CASSSQFDSITEAFF.

This clonotype was recorded a few times. This rearrangement joins TRBV2 to TRBJ2-5, with 9 bases that match TRBD1. With 5 bases clipped from V and 9 bases from J, the junction kept 10 bases outside the gene matches. This CDR3 region has 14 residues. Germline V lookup: CDR1 SNHLY, CDR2 FYNNEI. The CDR3 loop reads CASSPGTGIGAQYF. In DNA, the CDR3 is TGTGCCAGCAGTCCAGGGACAGGGATAGGGGCCCAGTACTTC.

The rearrangement joins TRBV24-1 to TRBJ2-5; either TRBD1 or TRBD2 may fit D (5 bases each). Looked up from germline, CDR1 is KGHDR and CDR2 is SFDVKD. The CDR3 runs to 14 residues. V was shortened by 11 bases and J by 1 base, with 16 bases between the two germline ends. The CDR3 reads CASSRGPAQETQYF. The CDR3 coding sequence is TGTGCCAGCAGCCGGGGACCGGCCCAAGAGACCCAGTACTTC.